Shown below are 17 T cell receptor beta chains from a single sample sequenced in a study of CD4 T cells in relation to SARS-CoV-2 and coronaviruses. This table comes from immunoSEQ multiplex PCR, and its TCRdb copy is limited to in-frame clones, with some not included. The data show approximately 22,000 clones, around 72% seen once. No antigen is known for these receptors. Unexposed donor CD4+ T cells date from about 2011-2018, before the COVID-19 pandemic. After about 11 days of culture, CD4+ T cells were isolated. Specimen: CD4+ T cells from PBMCs, cultured in vitro. These receptors all come from a human donor in good health.

V and J are TRBV2 and TRBJ2-3, with TRBD2 matching 12 bases. Germline loops: CDR1 SNHLY, CDR2 FYNNEI. V trimming: 3 bases; J trimming: 3 bases; junction bases outside the gene matches: 13. The CDR3 sequence is 19 residues long. The DNA of the CDR3 is TGTGCCAGCAGTGACAGTCTAGCGGGGGGGCAGGGTAGGACAGATACGCAGTATTTT. This encodes CASSDSLAGGQGRTDTQYF.

V and J are TRBV30 and TRBJ2-1; 11 bases are shared with TRBD2. The length of the CDR3 is 15 residues. CDR1 GTSNPN and CDR2 SVGIG come from the germline V gene (reference sequence). V lost 2 bases to trimming and J lost 6 bases; unmatched junction nucleotides: 6. The CDR3 region is CAWSYTSGSSNEQFF. The CDR3 coding sequence is TGTGCCTGGAGTTACACTAGCGGGAGCTCCAATGAGCAGTTCTTC.

CDR3 in DNA: TGTGCCTGGAGTGGTAGACAGGGCCAGACCGGGGAGCTGTTTTTT. Translation: CAWSGRQGQTGELFF. The gene calls are TRBV30 and TRBJ2-2, with 7 nucleotides matching TRBD1. Unmatched junction bases numbered 7, after V lost 1 base and J lost 5 bases. This CDR3 has 15 amino acids. The germline V gene encodes CDR1 GTSNPN and CDR2 SVGIG (reference sequence). Full variable domain (remainder filled in from reference TRBV30 and TRBJ2-2): SQTIHQWPATLVQPVGSPLSLECTVEGTSNPNLYWYRQAAGRGLQLLFYSVGIGQISSEVPQNLSASRPQDRQFILSSKKLLLSDSGFYLCAWSGRQGQTGELFFGEGSRLTVL.

CDR3 nucleotides: TGCGCCAGCAGCCCAGCGACGGGACAGCAGCCTGAGCAGTACTTC. Protein sequence: CASSPATGQQPEQYF. The chain joins TRBV23-1 to TRBJ2-7, with TRBD1 matching over 7 bases. TRBV23-1 is known as an ORF, though its function is uncertain. V lost 6 bases, J lost 7 bases, and 15 bases stayed unmatched. This CDR3 has 15 residues.

The chain links TRBV7-8 to TRBJ2-7; weak D call: TRBD1 (5 bases). This CDR3 region has 15 residues. V was trimmed by 0 bases and J by 4 bases, leaving 13 bases between them. Germline V lookup: CDR1 SGHVS, CDR2 FQNEAQ. In nucleotides, the CDR3 is TGTGCCAGCAGCTTAGCCAGGGTCGGAAATTACGAGCAGTACTTC. This sequence encodes CASSLARVGNYEQYF.

The gene calls are TRBV6-2 or TRBV6-3 and TRBJ2-7, with 11 bases fitting TRBD1. Germline CDR1 is MNHEY and CDR2 is SVGEGT. This CDR3 has 13 residues. The ends lost 5 bases at V and 5 bases at J; junction bases unmatched: 2. This chain's CDR3 is CASSRDRGDEQYF. CDR3 bases: TGTGCCAGCAGTCGGGACAGGGGGGACGAGCAGTACTTC.

This clone turned up a few times. The chain couples TRBV7-2 to TRBJ1-6; 8 bases fit TRBD1. There are 15 residues in the CDR3. V dropped 5 bases and J dropped 3; count of bases not matched to a gene: 3. In germline, CDR1 is SGHTA, CDR2 FQGNSA. Written as DNA, the CDR3 is TGTGCCAGCAGCATGGACAGGGTCTATAATTCACCCCTCCACTTT. Translated: CASSMDRVYNSPLHF. The full variable domain, its missing parts supplied by reference TRBV7-2 and TRBJ1-6, is GAGVSQSPSNKVTEKGKDVELRCDPISGHTALYWYRQSLGQGLEFLIYFQGNSAPDKSGLPSDRFSAERTGGSVSTLTIQRTQQEDSAVYLCASSMDRVYNSPLHFGNGTRLTVT.

This clone has a handful of counts. The chain is built from TRBV6-1 and TRBJ1-2; a weak D match, TRBD1 (5 bases). V lost 2 bases and J lost 8, with 18 bases in between. The CDR3 is made up of 15 amino acids. Germline V gives CDR1 MNHNS, CDR2 SASEGT. The CDR3 sequence is CASSETMWGGLGYTF. Written as DNA, the CDR3 is TGTGCCAGCAGTGAAACGATGTGGGGGGGATTGGGCTACACCTTC.

The chain couples TRBV7-8 to TRBJ1-3, with 9 bases fitting TRBD1. Trimming cost V 2 bases and J 1 base; bases outside gene matches: 9. The V gene's germline CDR1 is SGHVS and CDR2 FQNEAQ. The length of the CDR3 is 18 residues. DNA for the CDR3: TGTGCCAGCAGCTTAAGGCCCGGGACAGGGAGGTCTGGAAACACCATATATTTT. This translates into CASSLRPGTGRSGNTIYF. Looking up the rest from reference TRBV7-8 and TRBJ1-3 gives the full variable domain: GAGVSQSPRYKVAKRGQDVALRCDPISGHVSLFWYQQALGQGPEFLTYFQNEAQLDKSGLPSDRFFAERPEGSVSTLKIQRTQQEDSAVYLCASSLRPGTGRSGNTIYFGEGSWLTVV.

CDR3 sequence reads: CASSDWSRNRNEQFF. CDR3 nucleotides: TGTGCCAGCAGCGACTGGAGCCGAAACCGCAATGAGCAGTTCTTC. The rearrangement joins TRBV9 to TRBJ2-1; D remains ambiguous. This CDR3 contains 15 residues. Trimming removed 3 bases at V and 6 bases at J, with 16 bases between. Germline loops: CDR1 SGDLS, CDR2 YYNGEE.

The gene calls are TRBV10-3 and TRBJ2-7, with TRBD1 as a possible D gene (6 bases). The V gene's germline CDR1 is ENHRY and CDR2 SYGVKD. V was clipped by 5 bases and J by 1 base, with 12 bases between them. CDR3 length equals 14 residues. The CDR3 region is CAISTGTPSYEQYF. As DNA, the CDR3 is TGTGCCATCAGTACCGGGACACCTTCCTACGAGCAGTACTTC.

This chain joins TRBV19 and TRBJ2-5, with a tentative D call TRBD2 (5 bases). This CDR3 region has 15 residues. Per germline, CDR1 LNHDA and CDR2 SQIVND (reference sequence). V was trimmed by 2 bases and J by 7 bases, leaving 17 bases between them. The CDR3 coding sequence is TGTGCCAGTAGTATATCTGGACTTGTGGTAGGGACCCAGTACTTC. Protein: CASSISGLVVGTQYF.

The chain joins TRBV6-9 to TRBJ2-5, with D tentatively TRBD1 (6 bases). Germline V gene lookup returns CDR1 MNHGY and CDR2 SVAAGI. CDR3 length: 12 residues. Trimming left V 8 bases short and J 5 bases short, with 12 bases between. The CDR3 here is CASPGQSETQYF. The CDR3 coding sequence is TGTGCCAGCCCCGGACAGTCGGAGACCCAGTACTTC.

This clone was seen only once. This chain joins TRBV4-2 and TRBJ2-3; TRBD2 is a possible D gene (6 bases). With 0 bases removed from V and 0 bases from J, the gap between germline ends came to 7 bases. Germline V gene lookup returns CDR1 LGHNA and CDR2 YNFKEQ. There are 15 residues in the CDR3. The CDR3 spells CASSQDGTSTDTQYF. The CDR3 region has the DNA TGTGCCAGCAGCCAAGATGGGACTAGCACAGATACGCAGTATTTT.

This clone was observed a handful of times. The chain has TRBV15 and TRBJ2-7; weak D call: TRBD2 (5 bases). Trimming removed 4 bases from V and 5 bases from J, with 21 bases in between. CDR3 length: 16 residues. Looked up from germline, CDR1 is LNHNV and CDR2 is YYDKDF (reference sequence). CDR3 bases: TGTGCCACCAGCAATCCCCCGAGGGAATTGGTCCACGAGCAGTACTTC. Protein: CATSNPPRELVHEQYF.

There are a few counts of this clone. The chain is built from TRBV7-5 and TRBJ2-5; the DNA was not used to check the table's D call, TRBD2. TRBV7-5 is a listed pseudogene. The CDR3 is 13 amino acids. The CDR3 DNA follows: TGTGCCAGAAGCTCAGACTTGCAAGAGACCCAGTACTTC. Amino acids: CARSSDLQETQYF.

This clone was found a few times. The chain joins TRBV6-1 to TRBJ2-1; maybe TRBD1 (5 bases). CDR1 MNHNS and CDR2 SASEGT come from the germline V gene. The CDR3 consists of 13 residues. Deletions cut 2 bases from V and 9 bases from J, with 11 bases between. The CDR3 sequence is CASSEFQGGEQFF. DNA for the CDR3: TGTGCCAGCAGTGAATTTCAGGGCGGTGAGCAGTTCTTC.